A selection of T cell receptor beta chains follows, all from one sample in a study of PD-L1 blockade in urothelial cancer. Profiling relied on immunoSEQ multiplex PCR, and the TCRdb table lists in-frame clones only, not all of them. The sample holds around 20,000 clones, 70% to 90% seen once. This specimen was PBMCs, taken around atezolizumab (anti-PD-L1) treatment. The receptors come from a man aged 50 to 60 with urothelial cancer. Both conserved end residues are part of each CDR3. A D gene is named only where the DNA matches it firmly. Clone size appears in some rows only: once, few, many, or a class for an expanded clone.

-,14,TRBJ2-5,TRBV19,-,CASSNRAVRETQYF,TGTGCCAGTAGTAACAGAGCGGTCCGTGAGACCCAGTACTTC
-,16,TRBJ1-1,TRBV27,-,CASMILATGLNTEAFF,TGTGCCAGCATGATTTTGGCGACAGGACTGAACACTGAAGCTTTCTTT
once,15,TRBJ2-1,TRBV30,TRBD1,CAWSSGQGALDEQFF,TGTGCCTGGAGTTCGGGACAGGGGGCTTTGGATGAGCAGTTCTTC
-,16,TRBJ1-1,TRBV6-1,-,CASSGNRQMLNTEAFF,TGTGCCAGCAGTGGTAATCGACAGATGTTGAACACTGAAGCTTTCTTT
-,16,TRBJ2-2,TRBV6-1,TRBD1,CASSVEQGGNTGELFF,TGTGCCAGCAGTGTTGAACAGGGGGGAAACACCGGGGAGCTGTTTTTT
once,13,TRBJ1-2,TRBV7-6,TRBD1,CASSTGQGFGYTF,TGTGCCAGCAGCACGGGACAGGGGTTTGGCTACACCTTC
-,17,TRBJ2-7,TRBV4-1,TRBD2,CASSQDPAGKFSYEQYF,TGCGCCAGCAGCCAAGACCCAGCGGGAAAGTTTTCCTACGAGCAGTACTTC
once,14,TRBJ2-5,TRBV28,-,CASSLIGERETQYF,TGTGCCAGCAGTTTAATTGGGGAGCGGGAGACCCAGTACTTC
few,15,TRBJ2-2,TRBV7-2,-,CASSPDWGNTGELFF,TGTGCCAGCAGCCCGGACTGGGGGAACACCGGGGAGCTGTTTTTT
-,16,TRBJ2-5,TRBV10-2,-,CASSYSRDKSKETQYF,TGCGCCAGCAGTTACTCCCGGGACAAGAGTAAAGAGACCCAGTACTTC
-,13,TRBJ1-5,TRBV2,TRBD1,CASRQGSNQPQHF,TGTGCCAGTAGACAGGGTAGCAATCAGCCCCAGCATTTT
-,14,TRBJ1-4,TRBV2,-,CASELGGTNEKLFF,TGTGCCAGCGAATTAGGGGGAACTAATGAAAAACTGTTTTTT
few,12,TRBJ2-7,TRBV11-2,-,CASSLLSSEQYF,TGTGCCAGCAGCCTTCTAAGCTCCGAGCAGTACTTC
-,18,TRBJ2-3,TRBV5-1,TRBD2,CASSSMGGTSGGSDTQYF,TGCGCCAGCAGCTCCATGGGCGGGACTAGCGGGGGATCAGATACGCAGTATTTT
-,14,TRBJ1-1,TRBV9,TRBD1,CASSPDRGRDEAFF,TGTGCCAGCAGCCCAGATAGGGGGCGTGATGAAGCTTTCTTT
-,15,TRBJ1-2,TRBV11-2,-,CASSLASGVRNGYTF,TGTGCCAGCAGCTTAGCTAGCGGGGTAAGAAATGGCTACACCTTC
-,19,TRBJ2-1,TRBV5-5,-,CASSSRTGMGGSSYNEQFF,TGTGCCAGCAGCAGCCGGACAGGGATGGGCGGGAGCTCCTACAATGAGCAGTTCTTC